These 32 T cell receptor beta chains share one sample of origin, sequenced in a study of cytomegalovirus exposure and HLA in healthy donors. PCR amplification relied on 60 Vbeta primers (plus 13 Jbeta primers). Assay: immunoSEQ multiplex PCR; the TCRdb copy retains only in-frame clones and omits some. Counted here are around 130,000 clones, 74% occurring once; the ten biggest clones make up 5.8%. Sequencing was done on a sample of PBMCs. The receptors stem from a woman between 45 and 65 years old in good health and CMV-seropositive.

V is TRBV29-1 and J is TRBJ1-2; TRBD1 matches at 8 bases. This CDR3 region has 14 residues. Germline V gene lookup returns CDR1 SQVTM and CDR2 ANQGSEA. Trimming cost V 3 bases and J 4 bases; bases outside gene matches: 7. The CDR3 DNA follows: TGCAGCGTTGATGGGGACGACAGGGGCTATGGCTACACCTTC. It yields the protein CSVDGDDRGYGYTF. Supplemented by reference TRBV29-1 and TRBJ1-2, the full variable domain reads SAVISQKPSRDICQRGTSLTIQCQVDSQVTMMFWYRQQPGQSLTLIATANQGSEATYESGFVIDKFPISRPNLTFSTLTVSNMSPEDSSIYLCSVDGDDRGYGYTFGSGTRLTVV.

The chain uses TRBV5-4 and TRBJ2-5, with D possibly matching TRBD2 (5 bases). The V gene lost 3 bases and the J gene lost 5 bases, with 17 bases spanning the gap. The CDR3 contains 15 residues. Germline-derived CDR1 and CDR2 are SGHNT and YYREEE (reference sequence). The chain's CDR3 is CASSSGQAAAETQYF. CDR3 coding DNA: TGTGCCAGCAGCTCGGGCCAAGCGGCCGCCGAGACCCAGTACTTC.

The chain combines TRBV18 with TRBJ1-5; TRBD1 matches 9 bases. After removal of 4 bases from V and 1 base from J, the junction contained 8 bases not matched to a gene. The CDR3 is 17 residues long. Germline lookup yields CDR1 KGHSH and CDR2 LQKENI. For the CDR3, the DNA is TGTGCCAGCTCACAAAAGGGACAGGGAACAAGCAATCAGCCCCAGCATTTT. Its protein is CASSQKGQGTSNQPQHF.

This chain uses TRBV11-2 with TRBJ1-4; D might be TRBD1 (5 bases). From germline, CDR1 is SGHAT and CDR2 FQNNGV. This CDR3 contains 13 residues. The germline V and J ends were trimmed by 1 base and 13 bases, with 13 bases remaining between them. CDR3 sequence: CASSLVLGGGLFF. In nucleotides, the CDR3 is TGTGCCAGCAGCTTAGTCCTGGGGGGGGGACTGTTTTTT. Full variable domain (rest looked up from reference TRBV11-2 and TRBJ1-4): EAGVAQSPRYKIIEKRQSVAFWCNPISGHATLYWYQQILGQGPKLLIQFQNNGVVDDSQLPKDRFSAERLKGVDSTLKIQPAKLEDSAVYLCASSLVLGGGLFFGSGTQLSVL.

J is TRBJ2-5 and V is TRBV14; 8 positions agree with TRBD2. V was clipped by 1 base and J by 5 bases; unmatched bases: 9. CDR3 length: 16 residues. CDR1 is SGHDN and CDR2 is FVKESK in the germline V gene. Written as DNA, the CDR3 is TGTGCCAGCAGCCAAGTCGCGGGGGGCCGGGGTGAGACCCAGTACTTC. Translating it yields CASSQVAGGRGETQYF.

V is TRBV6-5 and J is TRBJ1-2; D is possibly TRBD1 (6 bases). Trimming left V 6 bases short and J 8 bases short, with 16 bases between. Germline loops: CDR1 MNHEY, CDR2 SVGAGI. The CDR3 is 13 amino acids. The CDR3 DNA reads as TGTGCCAGCAGCTCACAGGGTGCGGAAGGCTACACCTTC. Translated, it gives CASSSQGAEGYTF.

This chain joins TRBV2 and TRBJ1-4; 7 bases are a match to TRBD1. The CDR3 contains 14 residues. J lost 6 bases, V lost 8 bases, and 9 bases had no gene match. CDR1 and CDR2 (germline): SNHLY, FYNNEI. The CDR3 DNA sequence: TGTGCCAGCTCAACAGGGGTGGAAGATGAAAAACTGTTTTTT. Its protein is CASSTGVEDEKLFF.

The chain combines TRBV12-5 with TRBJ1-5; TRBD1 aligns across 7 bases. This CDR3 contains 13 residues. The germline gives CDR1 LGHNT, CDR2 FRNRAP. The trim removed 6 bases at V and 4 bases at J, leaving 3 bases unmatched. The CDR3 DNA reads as TGTGCTAGTGGAGACAGGGTTAATCAGCCCCAGCATTTT. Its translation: CASGDRVNQPQHF.

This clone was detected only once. CDR3 protein: CSATRKTQYF. CDR3 nucleotides: TGCAGTGCGACTAGGAAGACCCAGTACTTC. This chain uses TRBV20-1 with TRBJ2-5, with D perhaps TRBD2 (6 bases). Trimming removed 6 bases at V and 6 bases at J, with 8 bases between. Germline V gene sequence: CDR1 DFQATT, CDR2 SNEGSKA (reference sequence). The CDR3 totals 10 residues.

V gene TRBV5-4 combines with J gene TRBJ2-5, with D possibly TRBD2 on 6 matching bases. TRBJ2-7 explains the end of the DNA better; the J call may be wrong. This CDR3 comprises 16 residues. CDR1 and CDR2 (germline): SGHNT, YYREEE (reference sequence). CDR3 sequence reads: CASSLVGGLASYEQYF. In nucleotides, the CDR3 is TGTGCCAGCAGCTTGGTGGGGGGACTGGCTTCCTACGAGCAGTACTTC.

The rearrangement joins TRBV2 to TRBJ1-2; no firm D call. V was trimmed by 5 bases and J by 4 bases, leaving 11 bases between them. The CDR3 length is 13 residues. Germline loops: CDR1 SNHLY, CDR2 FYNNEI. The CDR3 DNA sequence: TGTGCCAGCAGTCCGTTCTCCGGCTATGGCTACACCTTC. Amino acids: CASSPFSGYGYTF.

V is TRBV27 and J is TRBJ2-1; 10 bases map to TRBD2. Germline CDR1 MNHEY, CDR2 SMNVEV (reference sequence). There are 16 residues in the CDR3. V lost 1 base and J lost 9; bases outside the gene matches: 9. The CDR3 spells CASSLLASGGGGEQFF. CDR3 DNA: TGTGCCAGCAGTTTATTAGCTAGCGGGGGCGGGGGTGAGCAGTTCTTC.

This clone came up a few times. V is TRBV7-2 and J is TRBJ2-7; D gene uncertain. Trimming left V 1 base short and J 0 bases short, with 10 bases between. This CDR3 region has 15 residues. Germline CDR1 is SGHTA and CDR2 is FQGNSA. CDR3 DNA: TGTGCCAGCAGCTTAGTTGCGCTGATCTCCTACGAGCAGTACTTC. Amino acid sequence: CASSLVALISYEQYF.

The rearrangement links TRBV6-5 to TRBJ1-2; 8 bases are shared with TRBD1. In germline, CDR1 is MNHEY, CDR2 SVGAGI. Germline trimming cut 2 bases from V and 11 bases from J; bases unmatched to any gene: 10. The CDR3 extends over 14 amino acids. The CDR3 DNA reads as TGTGCCAGCAGTTACGGGACAGGCGTAGCTCAGTACACCTTC. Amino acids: CASSYGTGVAQYTF.

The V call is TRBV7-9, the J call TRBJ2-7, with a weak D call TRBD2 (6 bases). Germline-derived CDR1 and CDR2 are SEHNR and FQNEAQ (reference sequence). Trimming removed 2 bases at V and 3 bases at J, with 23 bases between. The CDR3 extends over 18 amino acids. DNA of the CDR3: TGTGCCAGCAGCTTATATCCTTCGGGCACACCGGGGGTCTACGAGCAGTACTTC. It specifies CASSLYPSGTPGVYEQYF.

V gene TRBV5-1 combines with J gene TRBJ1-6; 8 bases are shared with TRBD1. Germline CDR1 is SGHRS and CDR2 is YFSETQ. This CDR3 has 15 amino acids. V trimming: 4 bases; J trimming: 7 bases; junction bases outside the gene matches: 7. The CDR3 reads CASSLDRVENSPLHF. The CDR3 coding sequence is TGCGCCAGCAGCCTGGACAGGGTTGAAAATTCACCCCTCCACTTT.

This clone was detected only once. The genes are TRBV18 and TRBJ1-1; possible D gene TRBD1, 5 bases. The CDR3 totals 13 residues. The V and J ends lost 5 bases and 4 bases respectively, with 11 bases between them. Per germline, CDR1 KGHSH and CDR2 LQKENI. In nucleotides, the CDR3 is TGTGCCAGCTCAAGGACGGGGGGCACTGAAGCTTTCTTT. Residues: CASSRTGGTEAFF.

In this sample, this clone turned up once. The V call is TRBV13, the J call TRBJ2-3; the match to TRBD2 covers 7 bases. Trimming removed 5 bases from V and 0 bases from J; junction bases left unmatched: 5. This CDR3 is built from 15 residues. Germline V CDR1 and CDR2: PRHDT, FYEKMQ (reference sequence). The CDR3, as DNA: TGTGCCAGCAGCACTCTAGCGGCTAGCACAGATACGCAGTATTTT. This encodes CASSTLAASTDTQYF. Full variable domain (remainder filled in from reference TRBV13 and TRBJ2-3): AAGVIQSPRHLIKEKRETATLKCYPIPRHDTVYWYQQGPGQDPQFLISFYEKMQSDKGSIPDRFSAQQFSDYHSELNMSSLELGDSALYFCASSTLAASTDTQYFGPGTRLTVL.

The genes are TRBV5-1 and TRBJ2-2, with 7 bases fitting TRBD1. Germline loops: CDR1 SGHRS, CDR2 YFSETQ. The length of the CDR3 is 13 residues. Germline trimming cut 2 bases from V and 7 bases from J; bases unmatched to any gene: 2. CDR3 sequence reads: CASSLQGNGELFF. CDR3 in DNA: TGCGCCAGCAGCTTACAGGGGAACGGGGAGCTGTTTTTT.

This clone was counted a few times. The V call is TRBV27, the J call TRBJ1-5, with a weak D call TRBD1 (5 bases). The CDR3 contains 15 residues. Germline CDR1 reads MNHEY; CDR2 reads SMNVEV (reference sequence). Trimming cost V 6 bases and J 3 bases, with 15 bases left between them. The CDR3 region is CASRTMTATNQPQHF. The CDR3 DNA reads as TGTGCCAGCAGGACCATGACAGCGACCAATCAGCCCCAGCATTTT.

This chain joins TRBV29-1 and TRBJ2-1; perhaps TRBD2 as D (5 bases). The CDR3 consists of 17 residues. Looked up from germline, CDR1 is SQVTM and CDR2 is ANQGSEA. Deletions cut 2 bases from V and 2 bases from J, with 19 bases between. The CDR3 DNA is TGCAGCGTTGAATCGGTAGGTGCCCGGGAACCCTACAATGAGCAGTTCTTC. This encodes CSVESVGAREPYNEQFF.

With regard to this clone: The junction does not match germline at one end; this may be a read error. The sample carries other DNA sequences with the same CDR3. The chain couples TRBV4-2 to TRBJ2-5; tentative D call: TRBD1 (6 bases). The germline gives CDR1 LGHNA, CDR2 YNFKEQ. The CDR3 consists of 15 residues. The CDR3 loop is CASSQAAGAQETQYF. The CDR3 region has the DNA TGTGCCAGCAGCCAAGCGGCAGGGGCCCAAGAGACTCAGTACTTC.

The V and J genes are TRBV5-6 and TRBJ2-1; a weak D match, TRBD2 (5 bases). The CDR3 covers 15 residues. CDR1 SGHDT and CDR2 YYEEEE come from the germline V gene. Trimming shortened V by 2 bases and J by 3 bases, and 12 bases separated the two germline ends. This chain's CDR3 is CASSLGSLGYNEQFF. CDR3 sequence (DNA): TGTGCCAGCAGCTTAGGGAGTTTGGGCTACAATGAGCAGTTCTTC.

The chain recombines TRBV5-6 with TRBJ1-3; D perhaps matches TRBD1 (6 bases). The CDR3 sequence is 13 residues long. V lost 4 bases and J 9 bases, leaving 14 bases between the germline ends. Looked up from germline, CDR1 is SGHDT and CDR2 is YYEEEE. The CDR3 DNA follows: TGTGCCAGCAGCCTACAACAGGGTGGCACCATATATTTT. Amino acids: CASSLQQGGTIYF.

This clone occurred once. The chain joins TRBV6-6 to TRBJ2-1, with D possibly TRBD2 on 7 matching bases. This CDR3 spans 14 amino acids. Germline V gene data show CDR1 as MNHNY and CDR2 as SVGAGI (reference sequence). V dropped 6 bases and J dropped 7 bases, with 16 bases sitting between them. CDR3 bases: TGTGCCAGCAGGGGGTCGGGGGGCCAGAATGAGCAGTTCTTC. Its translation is CASRGSGGQNEQFF.

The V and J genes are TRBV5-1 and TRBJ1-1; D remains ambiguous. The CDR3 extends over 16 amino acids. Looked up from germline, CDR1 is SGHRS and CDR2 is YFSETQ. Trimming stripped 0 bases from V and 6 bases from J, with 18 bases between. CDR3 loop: CASSLVGEILDAEAFF. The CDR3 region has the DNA TGCGCCAGCAGCTTGGTTGGGGAGATTTTGGACGCTGAAGCTTTCTTT.

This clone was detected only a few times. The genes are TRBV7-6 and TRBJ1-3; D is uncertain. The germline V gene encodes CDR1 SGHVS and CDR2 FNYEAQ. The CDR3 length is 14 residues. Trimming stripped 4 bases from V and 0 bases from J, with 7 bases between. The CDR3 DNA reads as TGTGCCAGCAGCTCTGGGAGCTCTGGAAACACCATATATTTT. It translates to CASSSGSSGNTIYF.

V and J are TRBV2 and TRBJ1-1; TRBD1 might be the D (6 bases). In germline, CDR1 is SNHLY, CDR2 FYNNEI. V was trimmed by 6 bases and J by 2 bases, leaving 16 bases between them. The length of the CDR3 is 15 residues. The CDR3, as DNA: TGTGCCAGCAGCGAACAGGGCAACGGTAACACTGAAGCTTTCTTT. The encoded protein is CASSEQGNGNTEAFF.

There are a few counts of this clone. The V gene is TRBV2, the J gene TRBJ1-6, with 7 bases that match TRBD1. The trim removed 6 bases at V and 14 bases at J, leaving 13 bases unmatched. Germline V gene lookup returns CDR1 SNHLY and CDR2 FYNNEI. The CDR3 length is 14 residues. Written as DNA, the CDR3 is TGTGCCAGCAGACCCGGGACAGCGAATAGGGCCCTCCACTTT. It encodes CASRPGTANRALHF.

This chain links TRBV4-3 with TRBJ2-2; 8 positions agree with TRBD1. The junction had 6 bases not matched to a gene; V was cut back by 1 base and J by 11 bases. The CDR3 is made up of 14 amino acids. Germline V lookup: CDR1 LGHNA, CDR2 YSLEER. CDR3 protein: CASSQATGGRELFF. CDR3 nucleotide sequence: TGCGCCAGCAGCCAAGCCACAGGGGGAAGAGAGCTGTTTTTT.

The CDR3: CASSWSSYNSPLHF. The CDR3 DNA reads TGTGCCAGCAGTTGGAGCTCCTATAATTCACCCCTCCACTTT. The chain recombines TRBV27 with TRBJ1-6; the D is unclear. Per the germline V gene, CDR1 is MNHEY and CDR2 is SMNVEV (reference sequence). The CDR3 consists of 14 residues. Between the trimmed V and J ends, which lost 4 bases and 0 bases, there was a span of 4 bases.

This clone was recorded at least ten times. CDR3 protein: CASSPGTVGQPQHF. The CDR3 nucleotides are TGTGCCAGCAGCCCAGGGACAGTTGGCCAGCCCCAGCATTTT. This chain joins TRBV6-5 and TRBJ1-5; 7 nucleotides match TRBD1. Germline values: CDR1 MNHEY, CDR2 SVGAGI. This CDR3 has 14 amino acids. Trimming removed 6 bases from V and 7 bases from J; junction bases left unmatched: 9.